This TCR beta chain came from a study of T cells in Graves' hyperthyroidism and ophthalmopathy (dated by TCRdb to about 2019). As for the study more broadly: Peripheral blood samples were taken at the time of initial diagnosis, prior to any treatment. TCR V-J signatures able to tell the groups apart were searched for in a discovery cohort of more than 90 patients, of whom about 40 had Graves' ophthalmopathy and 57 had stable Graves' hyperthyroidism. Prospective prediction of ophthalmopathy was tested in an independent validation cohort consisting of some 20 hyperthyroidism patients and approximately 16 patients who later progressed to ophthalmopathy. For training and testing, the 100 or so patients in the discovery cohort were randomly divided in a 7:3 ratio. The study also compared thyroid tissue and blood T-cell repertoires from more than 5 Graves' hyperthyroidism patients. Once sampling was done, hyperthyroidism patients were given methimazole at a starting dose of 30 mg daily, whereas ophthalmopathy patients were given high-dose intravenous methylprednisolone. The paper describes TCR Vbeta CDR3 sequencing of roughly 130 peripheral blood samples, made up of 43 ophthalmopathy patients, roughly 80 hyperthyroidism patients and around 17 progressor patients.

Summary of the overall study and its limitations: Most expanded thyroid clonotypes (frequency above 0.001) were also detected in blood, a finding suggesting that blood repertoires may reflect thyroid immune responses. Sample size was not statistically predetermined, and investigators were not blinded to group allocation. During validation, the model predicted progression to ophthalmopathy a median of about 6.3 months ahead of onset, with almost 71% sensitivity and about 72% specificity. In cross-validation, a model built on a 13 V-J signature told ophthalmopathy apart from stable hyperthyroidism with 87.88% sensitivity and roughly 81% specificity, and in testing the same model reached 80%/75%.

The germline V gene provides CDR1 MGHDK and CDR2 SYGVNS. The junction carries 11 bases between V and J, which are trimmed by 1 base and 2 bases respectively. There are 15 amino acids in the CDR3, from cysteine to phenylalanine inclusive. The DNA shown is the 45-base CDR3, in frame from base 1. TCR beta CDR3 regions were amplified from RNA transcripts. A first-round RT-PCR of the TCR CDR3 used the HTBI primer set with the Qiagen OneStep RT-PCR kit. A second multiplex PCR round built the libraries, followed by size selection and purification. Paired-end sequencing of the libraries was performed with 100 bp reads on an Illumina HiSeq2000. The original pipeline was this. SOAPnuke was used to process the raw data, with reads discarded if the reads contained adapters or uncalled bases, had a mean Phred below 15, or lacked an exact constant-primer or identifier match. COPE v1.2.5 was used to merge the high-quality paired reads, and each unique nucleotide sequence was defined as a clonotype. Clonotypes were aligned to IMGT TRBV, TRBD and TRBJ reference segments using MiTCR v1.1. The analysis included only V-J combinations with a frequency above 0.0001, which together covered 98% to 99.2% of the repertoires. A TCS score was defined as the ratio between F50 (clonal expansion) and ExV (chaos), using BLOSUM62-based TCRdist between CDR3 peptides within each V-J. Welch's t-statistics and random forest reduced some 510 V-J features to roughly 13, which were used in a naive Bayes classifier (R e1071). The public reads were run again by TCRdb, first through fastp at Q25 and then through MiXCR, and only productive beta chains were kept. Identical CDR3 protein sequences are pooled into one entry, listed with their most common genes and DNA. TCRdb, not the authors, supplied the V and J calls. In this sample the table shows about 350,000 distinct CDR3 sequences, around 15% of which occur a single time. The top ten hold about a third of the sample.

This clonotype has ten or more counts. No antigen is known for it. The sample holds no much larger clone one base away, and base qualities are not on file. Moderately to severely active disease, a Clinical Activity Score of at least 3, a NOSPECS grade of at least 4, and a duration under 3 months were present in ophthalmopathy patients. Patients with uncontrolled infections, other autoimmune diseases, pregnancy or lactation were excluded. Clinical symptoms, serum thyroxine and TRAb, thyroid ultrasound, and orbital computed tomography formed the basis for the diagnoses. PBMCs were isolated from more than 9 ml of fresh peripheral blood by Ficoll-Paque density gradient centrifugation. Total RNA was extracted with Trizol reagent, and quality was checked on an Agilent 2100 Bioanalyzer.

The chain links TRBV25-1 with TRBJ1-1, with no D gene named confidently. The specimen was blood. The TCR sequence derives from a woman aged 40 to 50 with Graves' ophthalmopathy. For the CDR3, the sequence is CASSESMNPNTEAFF. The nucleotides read TGTGCCAGCAGTGAATCCATGAACCCAAACACTGAAGCTTTCTTT. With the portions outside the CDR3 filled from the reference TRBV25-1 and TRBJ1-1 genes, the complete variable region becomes EADIYQTPRYLVIGTGKKITLECSQTMGHDKMYWYQQDPGMELHLIHYSYGVNSTEKGDLSSESTVSRIRTEHFPLTLESARPSHTSQYLCASSESMNPNTEAFFGQGTRLTVV.